These T cell receptor beta chains were read from a single sample in a study of PD-1 blockade in classical Hodgkin lymphoma. Measured with immunoSEQ multiplex PCR; TCRdb has only the in-frame clones, and not every one. This sample carries 21,000 or so clones, approximately 87% of them seen once, and the ten largest clones take roughly 7.4%. The sequenced sample was CD8+ T cells from blood. These receptors were obtained from a human donor with classical Hodgkin lymphoma. CDR3s include the opening cysteine and the closing phenylalanine or tryptophan. The D gene is left open where the match is weak. The listing skips clone size in some rows; elsewhere it reads once, few, many or a size class.

d_gene,v_gene,len,j_gene,abundance,CDR3nt,CDR3aa
.,TRBV29-1,13,TRBJ2-3,.,TGCAGCGTTGAGGGGGGGCCGACAGATACGCAGTATTTT,CSVEGGPTDTQYF
TRBD1,TRBV6-1,15,TRBJ1-1,.,TGTGCCAGCAGTGATCTTGGACAGGGGGCCGGTGAAGCTTTCTTT,CASSDLGQGAGEAFF
.,TRBV29-1,13,TRBJ1-3,few,TGCAGCGGGCGGGGGGCGGATGGAAACACCATATATTTT,CSGRGADGNTIYF
.,TRBV5-1,13,TRBJ1-6,few,TGCGCCAGCAGCCTGGGGGAGAATTCACCCCTCCACTTT,CASSLGENSPLHF
.,TRBV4-1,13,TRBJ2-7,.,TGCGCCAGCAGCCAAGTAGCTCTATACGAGCAGTACTTC,CASSQVALYEQYF
.,TRBV2,12,TRBJ2-1,.,TGTGCCAGCAGACGGGACTACAATGAGCAGTTCTTC,CASRRDYNEQFF
.,TRBV5-6,15,TRBJ1-1,.,TGTGCCAGCAGCTTGCTACGGGGATGGGACACTGAAGCTTTCTTT,CASSLLRGWDTEAFF
.,TRBV27,18,TRBJ2-5,.,TGTGCCAGCAGTTTAGTCGGATACGGGACCGGGTCGGGGGAGACCCAGTACTTC,CASSLVGYGTGSGETQYF
.,TRBV19,15,TRBJ1-2,.,TGTGCCAGTAGTATCCCCCGGGACCTTAACTATGGCTACACCTTC,CASSIPRDLNYGYTF
.,TRBV27,15,TRBJ2-6,.,TGTGCCAGCAGTTCCGAGTTCTCTGGGGCCAACGTCCTGACTTTC,CASSSEFSGANVLTF
TRBD1,TRBV5-1,17,TRBJ1-1,.,TGCGCCAGCAGTCAGGGCAGGGGGAGGGCCCTGAACACTGAAGCTTTCTTT,CASSQGRGRALNTEAFF
TRBD1,TRBV19,11,TRBJ1-3,medium-sized,TGCGGGACAGGGACTGGAAACACCATATATTTT,CGTGTGNTIYF
.,TRBV29-1,12,TRBJ2-1,.,TGCAGCGTCGCCCCTTTGGGCGGAGAGCAGTTCTTC,CSVAPLGGEQFF
.,TRBV4-1,17,TRBJ2-1,.,TGCGCCAGCAGCCAAAAATCGCTCACAGGCCCCTACAATGAGCAGTTCTTC,CASSQKSLTGPYNEQFF
TRBD2,TRBV11-2,15,TRBJ2-7,.,TGTGCCAGCAGCCCTCGTAGGACTAGTCGTAACGAGCAGTACTTC,CASSPRRTSRNEQYF
.,TRBV27,15,TRBJ2-7,.,TGTGCCAGCAGTTCACTCGGACCGAGCTCCTACGAGCAGTACTTC,CASSSLGPSSYEQYF
TRBD2,TRBV4-3,17,TRBJ2-4,.,TGCGCCAGCAGCCAAGACTCAACTAGCGGGAGGAAAAACATTCAGTACTTC,CASSQDSTSGRKNIQYF
.,TRBV5-1,14,TRBJ1-1,.,TGCGCCAGCAGCCCAGAAACGGGGTTTACTGAAGCTTTCTTT,CASSPETGFTEAFF
.,TRBV6-6,15,TRBJ1-4,.,TGTGCCAGCAGTTCCCCCAGGGGCCGGAATGAAAAACTGTTTTTT,CASSSPRGRNEKLFF
.,TRBV4-1,15,TRBJ1-2,.,TGCGCCAGCAGCCAAGATGGGACACTTGGCTATGGCTACACCTTC,CASSQDGTLGYGYTF
.,TRBV21-1,17,TRBJ2-7,.,TGTGCCAGCAGCCCCCTCATAATAGCGGGAGCTAATTACGAGCAGTACTTC,CASSPLIIAGANYEQYF
.,TRBV15,13,TRBJ1-5,.,TGTGCCACCAAGTCTCAAGCTAATCAGCCCCAGCATTTT,CATKSQANQPQHF
.,TRBV27,13,TRBJ1-5,.,TGTGCCAGCAGTGAAACCTCCGATCAGCCCCAGCATTTT,CASSETSDQPQHF
TRBD1,TRBV28,14,TRBJ2-7,.,TGTGCCAGCAGTTACGGACAGGGAACCTACGAGCAGTACTTC,CASSYGQGTYEQYF
TRBD2,TRBV28,14,TRBJ2-3,.,TGTGCCAGCAGGACTCTAGCGGGAGGGGGTACGCAGTATTTT,CASRTLAGGGTQYF
.,TRBV19,14,TRBJ2-7,.,TGTGCCAGTAGTAGTACCGGGCAGATCTACGAGCAGTACTTC,CASSSTGQIYEQYF